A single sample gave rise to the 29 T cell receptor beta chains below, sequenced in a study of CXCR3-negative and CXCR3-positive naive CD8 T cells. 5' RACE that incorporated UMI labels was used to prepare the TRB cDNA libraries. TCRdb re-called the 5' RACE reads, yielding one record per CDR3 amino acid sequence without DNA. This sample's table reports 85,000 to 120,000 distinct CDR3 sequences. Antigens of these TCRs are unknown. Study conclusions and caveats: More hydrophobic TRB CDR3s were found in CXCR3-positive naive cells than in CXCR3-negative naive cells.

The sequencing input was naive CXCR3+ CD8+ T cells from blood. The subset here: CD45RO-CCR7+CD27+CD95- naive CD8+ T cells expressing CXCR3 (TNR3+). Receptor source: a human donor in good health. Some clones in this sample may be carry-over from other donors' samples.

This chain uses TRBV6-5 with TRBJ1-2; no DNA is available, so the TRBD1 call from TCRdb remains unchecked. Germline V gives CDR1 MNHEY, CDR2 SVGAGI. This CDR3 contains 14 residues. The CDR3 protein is CASVPSVGSGGYTF.

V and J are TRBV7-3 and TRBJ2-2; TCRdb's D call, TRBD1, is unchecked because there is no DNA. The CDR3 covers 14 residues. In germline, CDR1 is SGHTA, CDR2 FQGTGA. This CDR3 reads CASSSGSVTGELFF.

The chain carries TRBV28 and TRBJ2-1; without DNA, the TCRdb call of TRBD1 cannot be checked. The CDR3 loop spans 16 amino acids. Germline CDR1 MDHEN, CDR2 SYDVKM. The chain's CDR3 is CASSLPPPSSYNEQFF.

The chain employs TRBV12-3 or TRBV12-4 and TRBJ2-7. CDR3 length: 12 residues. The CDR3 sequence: CASSFSYHEQYF.

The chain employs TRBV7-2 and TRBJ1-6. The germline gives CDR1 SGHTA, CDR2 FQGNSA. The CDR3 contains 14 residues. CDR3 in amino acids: CASSLLGSDSPLHF.

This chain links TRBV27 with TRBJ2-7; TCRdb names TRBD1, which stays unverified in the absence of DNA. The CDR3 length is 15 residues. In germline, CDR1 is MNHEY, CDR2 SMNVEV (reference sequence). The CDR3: CASSITGTGPYEQYF.

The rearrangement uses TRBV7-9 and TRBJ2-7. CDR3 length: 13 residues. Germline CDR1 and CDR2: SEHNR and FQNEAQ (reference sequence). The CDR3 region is CASSLKHSYEQYF.

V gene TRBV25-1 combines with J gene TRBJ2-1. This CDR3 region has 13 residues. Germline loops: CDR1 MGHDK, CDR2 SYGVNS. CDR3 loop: CASSEFLGNEQFF. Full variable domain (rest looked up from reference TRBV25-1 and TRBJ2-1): EADIYQTPRYLVIGTGKKITLECSQTMGHDKMYWYQQDPGMELHLIHYSYGVNSTEKGDLSSESTVSRIRTEHFPLTLESARPSHTSQYLCASSEFLGNEQFFGPGTRLTVL.

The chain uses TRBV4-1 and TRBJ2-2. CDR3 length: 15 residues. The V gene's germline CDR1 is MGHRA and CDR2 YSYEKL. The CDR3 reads CASSQDRVVTGELFF.

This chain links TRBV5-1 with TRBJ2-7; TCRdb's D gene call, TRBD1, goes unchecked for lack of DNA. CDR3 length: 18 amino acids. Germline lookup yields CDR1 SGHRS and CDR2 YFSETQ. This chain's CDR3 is CASSFAVGTASKSYEQYF.

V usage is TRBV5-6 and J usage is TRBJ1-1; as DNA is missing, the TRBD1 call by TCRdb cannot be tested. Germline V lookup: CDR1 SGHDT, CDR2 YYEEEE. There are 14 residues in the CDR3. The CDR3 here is CASSLGWGLTEAFF.

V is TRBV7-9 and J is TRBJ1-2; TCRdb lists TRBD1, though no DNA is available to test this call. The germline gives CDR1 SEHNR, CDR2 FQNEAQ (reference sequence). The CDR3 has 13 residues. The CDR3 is CASSTQDSTSYTF.

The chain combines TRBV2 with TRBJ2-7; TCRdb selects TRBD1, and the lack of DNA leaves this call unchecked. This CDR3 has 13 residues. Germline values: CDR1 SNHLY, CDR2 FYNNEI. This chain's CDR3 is CASSEQGSNEQYF.

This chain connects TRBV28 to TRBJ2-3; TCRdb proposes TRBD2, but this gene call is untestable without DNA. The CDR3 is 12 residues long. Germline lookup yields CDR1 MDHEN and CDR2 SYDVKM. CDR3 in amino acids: CASSGGADTQYF.

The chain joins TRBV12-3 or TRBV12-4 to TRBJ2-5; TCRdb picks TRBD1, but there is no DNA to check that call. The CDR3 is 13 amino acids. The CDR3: CASSFSGGETQYF.

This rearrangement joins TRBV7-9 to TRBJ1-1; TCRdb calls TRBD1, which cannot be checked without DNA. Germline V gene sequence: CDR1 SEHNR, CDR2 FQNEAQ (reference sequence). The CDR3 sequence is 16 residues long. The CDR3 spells CASIPGTGGVNTEAFF.

The CDR3: CASTGQPYEQYF. The rearrangement joins TRBV2 to TRBJ2-7; TCRdb outputs TRBD1, but without DNA this stays unchecked. The CDR3 has 12 amino acids. Germline V lookup: CDR1 SNHLY, CDR2 FYNNEI.

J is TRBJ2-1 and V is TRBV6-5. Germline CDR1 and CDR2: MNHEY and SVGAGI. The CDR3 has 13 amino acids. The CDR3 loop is CASKPKGSYEQFF.

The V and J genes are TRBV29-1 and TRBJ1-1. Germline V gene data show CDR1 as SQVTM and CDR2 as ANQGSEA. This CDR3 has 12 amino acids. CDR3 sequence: CSVEDTNTEAFF. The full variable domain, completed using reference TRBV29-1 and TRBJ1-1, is SAVISQKPSRDICQRGTSLTIQCQVDSQVTMMFWYRQQPGQSLTLIATANQGSEATYESGFVIDKFPISRPNLTFSTLTVSNMSPEDSSIYLCSVEDTNTEAFFGQGTRLTVV.

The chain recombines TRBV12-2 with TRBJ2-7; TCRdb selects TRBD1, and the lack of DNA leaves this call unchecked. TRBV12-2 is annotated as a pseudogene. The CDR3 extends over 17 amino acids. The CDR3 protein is CASRLACSGQGAGKQYF.

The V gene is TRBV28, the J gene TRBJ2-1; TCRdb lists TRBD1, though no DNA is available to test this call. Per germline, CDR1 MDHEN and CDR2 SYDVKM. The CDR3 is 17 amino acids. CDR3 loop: CASSSTGQGISYNEQFF.

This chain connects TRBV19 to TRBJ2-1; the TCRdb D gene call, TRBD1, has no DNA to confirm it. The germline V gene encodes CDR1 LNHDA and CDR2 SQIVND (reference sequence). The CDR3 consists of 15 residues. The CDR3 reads CASSIGQGNPWGQFF. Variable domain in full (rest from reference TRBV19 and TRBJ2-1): DGGITQSPKYLFRKEGQNVTLSCEQNLNHDAMYWYRQDPGQGLRLIYYSQIVNDFQKGDIAEGYSVSREKKESFPLTVTSAQKNPTAFYLCASSIGQGNPWGQFFGPGTRLTVL.

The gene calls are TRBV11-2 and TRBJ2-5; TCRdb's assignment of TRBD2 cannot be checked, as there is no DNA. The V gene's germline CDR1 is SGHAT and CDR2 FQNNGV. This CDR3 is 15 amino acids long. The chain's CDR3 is CASSLEEGFEETQYF.

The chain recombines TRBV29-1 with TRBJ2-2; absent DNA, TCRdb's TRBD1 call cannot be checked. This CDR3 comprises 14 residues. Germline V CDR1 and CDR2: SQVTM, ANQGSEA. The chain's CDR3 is CSVAGTGYTGELVF.

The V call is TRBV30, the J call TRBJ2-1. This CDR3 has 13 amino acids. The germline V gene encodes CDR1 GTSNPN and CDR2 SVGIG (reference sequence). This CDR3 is CAWSEPNPYEQFF.

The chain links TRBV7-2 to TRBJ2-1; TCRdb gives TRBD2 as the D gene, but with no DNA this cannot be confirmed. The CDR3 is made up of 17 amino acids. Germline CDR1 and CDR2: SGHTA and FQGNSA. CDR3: CASSFNSGASSYNEQFF. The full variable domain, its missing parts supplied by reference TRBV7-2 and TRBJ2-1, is GAGVSQSPSNKVTEKGKDVELRCDPISGHTALYWYRQSLGQGLEFLIYFQGNSAPDKSGLPSDRFSAERTGGSVSTLTIQRTQQEDSAVYLCASSFNSGASSYNEQFFGPGTRLTVL.

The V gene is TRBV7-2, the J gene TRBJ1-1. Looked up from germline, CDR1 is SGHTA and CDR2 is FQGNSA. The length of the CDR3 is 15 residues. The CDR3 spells CASSLAGEGNTEAFF.

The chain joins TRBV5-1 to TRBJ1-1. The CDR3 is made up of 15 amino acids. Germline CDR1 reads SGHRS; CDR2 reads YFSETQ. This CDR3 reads CASSHGQRENTEAFF.

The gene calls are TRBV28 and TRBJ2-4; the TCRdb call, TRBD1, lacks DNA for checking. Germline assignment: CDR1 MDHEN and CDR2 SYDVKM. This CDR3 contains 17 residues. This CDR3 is CASSLGDSGLAKNIQYF.